This TCR beta chain came from a study of control samples from healthy donors and cancer patients. Assay used: immunoSEQ multiplex PCR; TCRdb lists only in-frame clones, some missing. The sample has about 90,000 clones, approximately 90% seen once. The CDR3 is 17 amino acids. V dropped 0 bases and J dropped 5; count of bases not matched to a gene: 8. Germline CDR1 and CDR2: SGHNT and YYREEE (reference sequence). Source material: blood. This rearrangement joins TRBV5-4 to TRBJ2-2; 9 bases agree with TRBD2. The sequence was collected from a young woman in good health. CDR3 protein: CASSLDSSGVLTGELFF. CDR3 nucleotide sequence: TGTGCCAGCAGCTTGGACTCTAGCGGGGTCCTTACCGGGGAGCTGTTTTTT.